The sequence of this T cell receptor beta chain was determined in a study of blood T cell repertoires in COVID-19. Study summary: Sources were T cells, B-cell-depleted T cells, or PBMCs; the material itself was cDNA or gDNA.

The protocol was immunoSEQ multiplex PCR, while the TCRdb copy is restricted to in-frame clones and leaves out a portion. The table includes roughly 90,000 clones, around 82% detected once. A remark on this clone: At one boundary the junction diverges from the germline segment, which might be a read error.

The CDR3 is made up of 14 amino acids. Germline loops: CDR1 KGHSH, CDR2 LQKENI. This rearrangement joins TRBV18 to TRBJ2-6; possibly TRBD1 for D (5 bases). This receptor was identified in a woman older than 75 with COVID-19, enrolled during active disease. Sequenced material: peripheral blood. CDR3 residues: CASRQSSGANVPTF. The CDR3 DNA reads as TGTGCCAGCCGACAGTCCTCTGGGGCCAACGTCCCGACTTTC.